Detailed here is one T cell receptor beta chain. Its antigen is still unknown. The sample comes from a study of cytomegalovirus exposure and HLA in healthy donors. Regarding the study as a whole: Researchers counted around 160 TCR beta chains as cytomegalovirus-associated. Later analysis identified a missense DCLRE1C variant that was linked to TCR beta V- and J-gene trimming. Earlier analysis yielded a pattern in which most TCR beta V segments were productive about 87% or about 30% of the time.

The CDR3 has 16 residues. CDR1 and CDR2 from the germline V gene are LNHDA and SQIVND (reference sequence). The V segment lost 4 bases and the J segment 6 bases; nucleotides outside the gene matches: 12. The study ran its PCR with 60 Vbeta and 13 Jbeta primers. Some clones are missing from TCRdb's copy, which holds only in-frame ones; the method was immunoSEQ multiplex PCR. The sample yields under 150,000 clones, approximately 72% seen once. The chain joins TRBV19 to TRBJ1-5; 7 nucleotides match TRBD1. The clonotype comes from a man aged 40-50 years in good health and CMV-seronegative. The sequenced material came from PBMCs. CDR3 sequence: CASSRGTAPFSQPQHF. The CDR3 DNA follows: TGTGCCAGTAGTAGGGGGACAGCACCCTTTAGTCAGCCCCAGCATTTT. The full variable domain, rest sourced from reference TRBV19 and TRBJ1-5, is DGGITQSPKYLFRKEGQNVTLSCEQNLNHDAMYWYRQDPGQGLRLIYYSQIVNDFQKGDIAEGYSVSREKKESFPLTVTSAQKNPTAFYLCASSRGTAPFSQPQHFGDGTRLSIL.